Each of the 5 T cell receptor beta chains below was sequenced from the same sample in a study of blood T cell repertoires in COVID-19. Clones were read by immunoSEQ multiplex PCR, and TCRdb kept only the in-frame ones, dropping some. The table has approximately 300,000 clones, about 90% seen once. Sequenced material: PBMCs or T cells enriched from blood (not recorded which). These receptor sequences come from a woman under 30 with acute COVID-19.

This chain uses TRBV29-1 with TRBJ2-7; 12 bases fit TRBD2. The length of the CDR3 is 14 residues. Looked up from germline, CDR1 is SQVTM and CDR2 is ANQGSEA. The V segment lost 6 bases and the J segment 0 bases; nucleotides outside the gene matches: 3. CDR3 in amino acids: CSVQLAGGSYEQYF. In DNA, the CDR3 is TGCAGCGTCCAACTAGCGGGGGGCTCCTACGAGCAGTACTTC.

This chain uses TRBV6-5 with TRBJ1-2, with 7 bases fitting TRBD1. The germline gives CDR1 MNHEY, CDR2 SVGAGI. V lost 6 bases, J lost 0 bases, and 7 bases stayed unmatched. This CDR3 has 15 amino acids. In DNA, the CDR3 is TGTGCCAGCAGAAAGGGGGCAGGAGCTAACTATGGCTACACCTTC. Protein sequence: CASRKGAGANYGYTF.

This chain links TRBV7-3 with TRBJ2-2; 7 positions agree with TRBD2. J lost 0 bases, V lost 5 bases, and 3 bases had no gene match. The CDR3 runs to 15 residues. Germline V gene sequence: CDR1 SGHTA, CDR2 FQGTGA. DNA for the CDR3: TGTGCCAGCAGCGCGAGCGGGGCGAACACCGGGGAGCTGTTTTTT. It encodes CASSASGANTGELFF.

The V call is TRBV7-9, the J call TRBJ2-3; unclear D gene. This CDR3 is built from 14 residues. V was pared by 5 bases and J by 0 bases, with 9 bases between. Germline loops: CDR1 SEHNR, CDR2 FQNEAQ (reference sequence). For the CDR3, the DNA is TGTGCCAGCAGCCTCCAAGCTAGCACAGATACGCAGTATTTT. Residues: CASSLQASTDTQYF.

V gene TRBV1 combines with J gene TRBJ2-2; the table's D call of TRBD2 was not tested on the DNA. TRBV1 is classified as a pseudogene. CDR3 length: 21 residues. The CDR3 coding sequence is TGCACCAGCAGCCAAGAGCTTCCCAGGGTGGCGGGGGGGCCGAACACCGGGGAGCTGTTTTTT. It yields the protein CTSSQELPRVAGGPNTGELFF.